Listed below are T cell receptor beta chains from one sample, sequenced in a study of blood T cell repertoires in COVID-19. Profiling relied on immunoSEQ multiplex PCR, and the TCRdb table lists in-frame clones only, not all of them. The sample has about 110,000 clones; about 80% are singletons. What was sequenced was peripheral blood. Receptors originate from a woman aged 60 to 75 with acute or convalescent COVID-19. Both conserved end residues are part of each CDR3. D genes are given only for firm matches. Not every row has a clone size; where given, it reads once, few, many or a size class.

>once|TRBJ2-7|TRBV6-5|TRBD2
CASSWGRVGEQYF
TGTGCCAGCAGTTGGGGGAGGGTAGGCGAGCAGTACTTC
>NA|TRBJ1-5|TRBV28|NA
CASTLQTAPYSNQPQHF
TGTGCCAGCACCTTGCAGACAGCCCCATATAGCAATCAGCCCCAGCATTTT
>once|TRBJ1-1|TRBV7-8|NA
CASSGLGTQMNTEAFF
TGTGCCAGCAGCGGGCTCGGGACACAGATGAACACTGAAGCTTTCTTT
>NA|TRBJ1-2|TRBV2|TRBD1
CASSGDRGFGDGYTF
TGTGCCAGCAGTGGGGACAGGGGATTCGGGGATGGCTACACCTTC
>NA|TRBJ2-1|TRBV9|NA
CASSVAPTGLTYNEQFF
TGTGCCAGCAGCGTAGCTCCTACCGGACTAACTTACAATGAGCAGTTCTTC
>NA|TRBJ2-7|TRBV5-1|TRBD1
CASSDGTGQTYEQYF
TGCGCCAGCAGCGACGGGACAGGCCAAACCTACGAGCAGTACTTC
>NA|TRBJ2-1|TRBV5-1|TRBD2
CASSREGLAGAPNEQFF
TGCGCCAGCAGCAGGGAGGGACTAGCGGGAGCCCCCAATGAGCAGTTCTTC
>once|TRBJ1-6|TRBV30|NA
CAWTKGGPNSPLHF
TGTGCCTGGACCAAGGGAGGGCCCAATTCACCCCTCCACTTT
>NA|TRBJ2-7|TRBV6-1|NA
CASSEFGNVGFDEQYF
TGTGCCAGCAGTGAGTTCGGGAATGTAGGCTTCGACGAGCAGTACTTC
>NA|TRBJ1-1|TRBV10-3|TRBD1
CAIKVDRGDTEAFF
TGTGCCATCAAGGTGGACAGGGGGGACACTGAAGCTTTCTTT
>NA|TRBJ1-3|TRBV6-5|TRBD1
CASSAGGHSGNTIYF
TGTGCCAGCAGCGCAGGGGGACACTCTGGAAACACCATATATTTT
>NA|TRBJ2-5|TRBV7-9|TRBD2
CASSLGLSSGQETQYF
TGTGCCAGCAGCTTAGGTTTGTCTAGCGGACAAGAGACCCAGTACTTC
>NA|TRBJ2-3|TRBV5-4|TRBD2
CASSRSGGAQDTQYF
TGTGCCAGCAGCCGGAGCGGGGGGGCCCAAGATACGCAGTATTTT
>NA|TRBJ1-1|TRBV6-4|TRBD1
CASSDSNRGRNTEAFF
TGTGCCAGCAGTGACTCGAACAGGGGGCGTAACACTGAAGCTTTCTTT
>NA|TRBJ1-2|TRBV2|NA
CASSEETMYGYTF
TGTGCCAGCAGTGAAGAGACAATGTATGGCTACACCTTC
>NA|TRBJ2-5|TRBV19|TRBD1
CASWDRGSETQYF
TGTGCCAGTTGGGACAGGGGGTCCGAGACCCAGTACTTC
>NA|TRBJ2-2|TRBV19|NA
CASSLRTVTGELFF
TGTGCCAGTAGTCTTAGGACAGTCACCGGGGAGCTGTTTTTT
>NA|TRBJ2-1|TRBV7-2|TRBD1
CASKGQGQGSYNEQFF
TGTGCCAGCAAGGGACAGGGGCAGGGGTCCTACAATGAGCAGTTCTTC
>NA|TRBJ2-7|TRBV6-6|NA
CASSQEGYEQYF
TGTGCCAGCAGCCAGGAGGGCTACGAGCAGTACTTC
>NA|TRBJ2-3|TRBV9|NA
CASSPRRDSTDTQYF
TGTGCCAGCAGCCCGAGGCGGGACAGCACAGATACGCAGTATTTT
>NA|TRBJ1-4|TRBV3-1/TRBV3-2|TRBD1
CASSQEVSGQGREKLFF
TGTGCCAGCAGCCAAGAGGTCTCGGGACAGGGACGTGAAAAACTGTTTTTT
>NA|TRBJ1-1|TRBV5-5|NA
CASSFKQVENTEAFF
TGTGCCAGCAGCTTCAAACAGGTCGAGAACACTGAAGCTTTCTTT
>NA|TRBJ1-5|TRBV6-6|TRBD1
CASSTAEGQNQPQHF
TGTGCCAGCAGTACCGCCGAGGGACAGAATCAGCCCCAGCATTTT
>NA|TRBJ2-7|TRBV12-5|NA
CADGKGREQYF
TGTGCCGATGGTAAAGGGAGGGAGCAGTACTTC
>NA|TRBJ2-2|TRBV3-1/TRBV3-2|TRBD2
CASSPRTSGGNTGELFF
TGTGCCAGCAGCCCCCGGACTAGCGGGGGCAACACCGGGGAGCTGTTTTTT
>once|TRBJ2-1|TRBV6-2/TRBV6-3|NA
CASSPGLSGSYNEQFF
TGTGCCAGCAGCCCCGGCCTGAGCGGGTCCTACAATGAGCAGTTCTTC
>NA|TRBJ1-2|TRBV5-4|TRBD1
CASSSSDRAYGYTF
TGTGCCAGCAGCTCCTCCGACAGGGCCTATGGCTACACCTTC
>NA|TRBJ1-2|TRBV4-2|NA
CASSRGQSEDNYGYTF
TGTGCCAGCAGCCGAGGACAGTCTGAAGATAACTATGGCTACACCTTC
>NA|TRBJ2-7|TRBV5-1|TRBD2
CASSPQMTGGSYEQYF
TGCGCCAGCAGCCCTCAAATGACGGGGGGCTCCTACGAGCAGTACTTC
>NA|TRBJ2-3|TRBV19|TRBD1
CASSIGQGSYTDTQYF
TGTGCCAGTAGTATAGGACAGGGGAGTTACACAGATACGCAGTATTTT
>NA|TRBJ2-3|TRBV7-9|NA
CASSDITDTQYF
TGTGCCAGCAGCGACATCACAGATACGCAGTATTTT
>NA|TRBJ2-1|TRBV11-3|NA
CASSSSSFTEQFF
TGTGCCAGCAGCTCCTCTAGCTTCACTGAGCAGTTCTTC
>NA|TRBJ1-1|TRBV25-1|NA
CASSDSPGGTEAFF
TGTGCCAGCAGTGATAGCCCGGGGGGAACTGAAGCTTTCTTT
>NA|TRBJ1-4|TRBV2|NA
CASRARGPDEKLFF
TGTGCCAGCAGAGCCAGGGGTCCTGATGAAAAACTGTTTTTT
>NA|TRBJ1-1|TRBV4-2|TRBD1
CASSQREQGDTEAFF
TGTGCCAGCAGCCAGAGGGAGCAGGGGGACACTGAAGCTTTCTTT
>NA|TRBJ1-5|TRBV2|TRBD1
CASKVGQGGNQPQHF
TGTGCCAGCAAAGTAGGACAGGGCGGCAATCAGCCCCAGCATTTT
>NA|TRBJ2-1|TRBV9|NA
CASSVAGTYYNEQFF
TGTGCCAGCAGCGTAGCTGGGACTTACTACAATGAGCAGTTCTTC
>NA|TRBJ2-7|TRBV18|NA
CATSKDSNFLGYEQYF
TGTGCCACCTCCAAGGACAGCAACTTCCTAGGCTACGAGCAGTACTTC
>NA|TRBJ2-5|TRBV27|NA
CASSTGVEETQYF
TGTGCCAGCTCGACGGGGGTGGAAGAGACCCAGTACTTC
>NA|TRBJ2-7|TRBV9|TRBD1
CASNQQGVAYEQYF
TGTGCCAGCAATCAGCAGGGGGTAGCCTACGAGCAGTACTTC
>few|TRBJ2-5|TRBV7-3|TRBD2
CASSFRLAGGVQETQYF
TGTGCCAGCAGCTTTCGACTAGCGGGAGGGGTGCAAGAGACCCAGTACTTC
>NA|TRBJ1-5|TRBV19|NA
CASSIEVQANNQPQHF
TGTGCCAGTAGTATAGAAGTGCAGGCCAACAATCAGCCCCAGCATTTT
>NA|TRBJ2-1|TRBV4-2|TRBD2
CASSQESGGPYNEQFF
TGTGCCAGCAGCCAAGAGAGCGGGGGTCCCTACAATGAGCAGTTCTTC
>NA|TRBJ2-1|TRBV5-1|TRBD1
CASSLAGTGGDEQFF
TGCGCCAGCAGCTTGGCCGGGACAGGGGGCGATGAGCAGTTCTTC
>NA|TRBJ2-2|TRBV5-1|NA
CASSLAPVTNTGELFF
TGCGCCAGCAGCTTGGCTCCGGTCACGAACACCGGGGAGCTGTTTTTT
>NA|TRBJ1-3|TRBV5-4|NA
CASSSNRVGLPSGNTIYF
TGTGCCAGCAGCTCGAACAGGGTTGGTCTGCCTTCGGGAAACACCATATATTTT
>NA|TRBJ1-5|TRBV2|TRBD1
CASHRQGDYQPQHF
TGTGCCAGCCATAGACAGGGGGATTATCAGCCCCAGCATTTT
>few|TRBJ2-5|TRBV5-4|TRBD1
CASSSIDRGQETQYF
TGTGCCAGCAGCTCCATCGACAGGGGGCAAGAGACCCAGTACTTC
>once|TRBJ1-5|TRBV2|NA
CASRTEQGRGQPQHF
TGTGCCAGCAGGACGGAACAGGGCCGTGGGCAGCCCCAGCATTTT
>NA|TRBJ1-1|TRBV12-3/TRBV12-4|NA
CASMPFVSTEAFF
TGTGCCAGCATGCCCTTTGTGAGCACTGAAGCTTTCTTT
>NA|TRBJ2-7|TRBV6-5|TRBD2
CASSYSTSGSKREQYF
TGTGCCAGCAGTTACTCGACTAGCGGGAGTAAACGAGAGCAGTACTTC
>once|TRBJ1-2|TRBV6-1|NA
CASSEHHQGRGYGYTF
TGTGCCAGCAGTGAGCATCATCAGGGTAGGGGCTATGGCTACACCTTC
>NA|TRBJ2-1|TRBV10-3|NA
CAISSGNEQFF
TGTGCCATCAGCTCCGGCAATGAGCAGTTCTTC
>NA|TRBJ2-1|TRBV6-5|TRBD2
CASRERGNNEQFF
TGTGCCAGCAGGGAGCGGGGAAACAATGAGCAGTTCTTC
>NA|TRBJ1-1|TRBV10-3|NA
CAISGGRNTEAFF
TGTGCCATCAGTGGAGGGAGGAACACTGAAGCTTTCTTT
>NA|TRBJ1-4|TRBV6-5|TRBD1
CASKNRGTNEKLFF
TGTGCCAGCAAAAACAGGGGGACTAATGAAAAACTGTTTTTT
>medium-sized|TRBJ2-3|TRBV5-5|TRBD2
CASSSGTSGGPWWDTQYF
TGTGCCAGCAGCTCCGGGACTAGCGGGGGCCCGTGGTGGGATACGCAGTATTTT